This record covers a single TCR beta chain. Compared with germline, one end of the junction differs, possibly owing to a read error. CDR3 length equals 15 residues. Germline V gene lookup returns CDR1 LGHNA and CDR2 YNFKEQ. Every patient was untreated before thyroid surgery. The data were obtained in a study of metastatic and nonmetastatic thyroid tumors. Through MiXCR, TCRdb re-clonotyped the PCR reads. The top ten hold under 30% of the sample, which has fewer than 20,000 clones, approximately 29% seen once. The TCR comes from a male donor with papillary thyroid cancer or a benign thyroid nodule (not recorded which). Some clones in this sample may be carry-over from other donors' samples. J is TRBJ2-3 and V is TRBV4-2, with D tentatively TRBD2 (5 bases). Sequencing used tumor tissue. The CDR3 region is CVSSHAGLNTDTQYF. The CDR3 DNA sequence: TGTGTCAGCAGCCATGCGGGCCTTAACACAGATACGCAGTATTTT.